The 22 T cell receptor beta chains listed next were all sequenced from one sample in a study of T cells in Graves' hyperthyroidism and ophthalmopathy. The investigators amplified TCR beta CDR3 regions from RNA transcripts. A set of HTBI primers served as the primers for a first-round RT-PCR of the TCR CDR3. One entry per CDR3 protein, called by TCRdb with MiXCR from the multiplex PCR reads. In the table there are approximately 700,000 distinct CDR3 sequences, approximately 42% of which are singletons. Specimen: peripheral blood or thyroid tissue (not recorded which). The source of these receptors is an adult man with Graves' disease, either hyperthyroidism or ophthalmopathy (not recorded which).

The CDR3 loop is CASSQDRTGTTSGKLFF. The CDR3 DNA is TGTGCCAGCAGCCAAGATAGGACGGGGACGACTAGTGGGAAACTGTTTTTT. The rearrangement links TRBV4-2 to TRBJ1-4, with D possibly matching TRBD1 (5 bases). The length of the CDR3 is 17 residues. V lost 0 bases and J lost 11, with 22 bases in between. Per germline, CDR1 LGHNA and CDR2 YNFKEQ.

This clonotype was counted only a few times. The CDR3 sequence is CASSEGATNEKLFF. The CDR3 bases are TGTGCCAGCAGTGAGGGGGCAACTAATGAAAAACTGTTTTTT. V gene TRBV2 combines with J gene TRBJ1-4; D is possibly TRBD1 (5 bases). The CDR3 is made up of 14 amino acids. With 3 bases removed from V and 0 bases from J, the gap between germline ends came to 5 bases. Per germline, CDR1 SNHLY and CDR2 FYNNEI.

The J gene is TRBJ1-5, the V gene TRBV24-1; no firm D call. The V gene lost 10 bases and the J gene lost 4 bases, with 4 bases spanning the gap. Germline loops: CDR1 KGHDR, CDR2 SFDVKD. This CDR3 spans 10 amino acids. The CDR3 reads CATGNQPQHF. The CDR3 DNA reads TGTGCCACGGGTAATCAGCCCCAGCATTTT.

Comment on this clonotype: A much larger clone differs by one base, so this may be a read error. This sequence joins TRBV24-1 and TRBJ1-4, with D unresolved. The germline V gene has CDR1 KGHDR and CDR2 SFDVKD. This CDR3 is 16 amino acids long. For the CDR3, the DNA is TGTGCCACCAGTGATCTACCCGGGAGGCCGAATGGAAAACTGTTTTTT. It codes for CATSDLPGRPNGKLFF.

V is TRBV7-2 and J is TRBJ1-1; D might be TRBD1 (6 bases). CDR3 length: 15 residues. Trimming shortened V by 1 base and J by 6 bases, and 15 bases separated the two germline ends. Per germline, CDR1 SGHTA and CDR2 FQGNSA. CDR3 sequence reads: CASSLDPGAEAEAFF. The CDR3, as DNA: TGTGCCAGCAGCTTAGACCCGGGGGCGGAGGCTGAAGCTTTCTTT. The complete variable domain, with remaining parts taken from reference TRBV7-2 and TRBJ1-1, reads GAGVSQSPSNKVTEKGKDVELRCDPISGHTALYWYRQSLGQGLEFLIYFQGNSAPDKSGLPSDRFSAERTGGSVSTLTIQRTQQEDSAVYLCASSLDPGAEAEAFFGQGTRLTVV.

In the case of this clonotype: One base away lies a much larger clone, so this may be a sequencing read error. This rearrangement joins TRBV11-2 to TRBJ1-5; D not certain. CDR3 length equals 16 residues. Germline CDR1 is SGHAT and CDR2 is FQNNGV. With 4 bases removed from V and 2 bases from J, the gap between germline ends came to 15 bases. The CDR3 sequence: CASSSDLVGGNQPQHF. The CDR3 region has the DNA TGTGCCAGCAGCTCAGACCTAGTTGGTGGCAATCAGCCCCAGCATTTT.

The V and J genes are TRBV5-6 and TRBJ2-5; possible D gene TRBD1, 5 bases. From germline, CDR1 is SGHDT and CDR2 YYEEEE. V lost 1 base, J lost 3 bases, and 10 bases lay in between. CDR3 size: 14 residues. In DNA form, the CDR3 reads TGTGCCAGCAGCTTGAAGACAGCCAAAGAGACCCAGTACTTC. Translating gives CASSLKTAKETQYF.

The chain couples TRBV29-1 to TRBJ2-7, with 15 bases lining up with TRBD2. V lost 2 bases and J lost 3; bases outside the gene matches: 5. Per the germline V gene, CDR1 is SQVTM and CDR2 is ANQGSEA. The CDR3 spans 16 residues. Here the CDR3 reads CSVETGTSGRNYEQYF. CDR3 nucleotides: TGCAGCGTTGAAACAGGGACTAGCGGGAGGAACTACGAGCAGTACTTC.

This clonotype was seen a few times. The rearrangement links TRBV20-1 to TRBJ1-2; 9 nucleotides line up with TRBD1. V was pared by 6 bases and J by 5 bases, with 7 bases of the junction left unmatched. The CDR3 covers 13 residues. Looked up from germline, CDR1 is DFQATT and CDR2 is SNEGSKA (reference sequence). The CDR3 bases are TGCAGTGCGGGACAGGGAGGCAGTTATGGCTACACCTTC. Translated, it gives CSAGQGGSYGYTF.

This clonotype was counted only a few times. This sequence joins TRBV29-1 and TRBJ2-7; D might be TRBD1 (6 bases). The CDR3 covers 13 residues. Trimming stripped 2 bases from V and 5 bases from J, with 13 bases between. CDR1 is SQVTM and CDR2 is ANQGSEA in the germline V gene. The CDR3 spells CSVESQGTDEQYF. The CDR3 nucleotides are TGCAGCGTTGAATCCCAGGGGACCGACGAGCAGTACTTC.

The rearrangement joins TRBV25-1 to TRBJ1-1; possible D gene TRBD1, 6 bases. The CDR3 is 14 amino acids. V lost 5 bases, J lost 2 bases, and 12 bases lay in between. Germline assignment: CDR1 MGHDK and CDR2 SYGVNS. The CDR3 here is CASSPPDSNTEAFF. The CDR3 nucleotides read TGTGCCAGCAGTCCGCCGGACAGTAACACTGAAGCTTTCTTT.

This clonotype was seen only a few times. With a much larger clone just one base away, this may be a read error. Lacking the conserved final phenylalanine or tryptophan, this CDR3 likely reflects a read error. J is TRBJ1-1 and V is TRBV7-3, with unresolved D. Germline loops: CDR1 SGHTA, CDR2 FQGTGA. CDR3 length equals 13 residues. The V gene lost 1 base and the J gene lost 1 base, with 4 bases spanning the gap. CDR3 loop: CASSLITNTEAFL. The CDR3 coding sequence is TGTGCCAGCAGCTTAATCACGAACACTGAAGCTTTCCTT.

This clonotype was seen at least ten times. CDR3 coding DNA: TGTGCCAGCAGTCTACAGGGTGGAAGACAGCCCCAGCATTTT. Translation: CASSLQGGRQPQHF. V is TRBV2 and J is TRBJ1-5; possibly TRBD1 for D (6 bases). The germline V and J ends were trimmed by 5 bases and 7 bases, with 15 bases remaining between them. The germline V gene encodes CDR1 SNHLY and CDR2 FYNNEI. This CDR3 is built from 14 residues.

Only a few counts were recorded for this clonotype. The chain employs TRBV7-2 and TRBJ2-5; D call uncertain. Germline values: CDR1 SGHTA, CDR2 FQGNSA. Trimming stripped 5 bases from V and 3 bases from J, with 10 bases between. The CDR3 is 13 residues long. CDR3 nucleotides: TGTGCCAGCAGCGCCTATTCGGAAGAGACCCAGTACTTC. Protein: CASSAYSEETQYF.

This clonotype appeared many times. The chain combines TRBV29-1 with TRBJ1-1, with 8 bases aligning to TRBD1. This CDR3 has 15 residues. Germline trimming cut 7 bases from V and 1 base from J; bases unmatched to any gene: 11. Germline CDR1 and CDR2: SQVTM and ANQGSEA. CDR3: CSAMDRVSTNTEAFF. The DNA for the CDR3 is TGCAGCGCAATGGACAGGGTCTCCACGAACACTGAAGCTTTCTTT.

About this clonotype: Given a much more abundant clone one base away, this may be a read error. This CDR3 fails to terminate in the conserved phenylalanine or tryptophan, so it likely reflects a read error. V usage is TRBV7-9 and J usage is TRBJ1-6, with TRBD1 matching 8 bases. Germline V gene lookup returns CDR1 SEHNR and CDR2 FQNEAQ (reference sequence). The length of the CDR3 is 12 residues. V gave up 5 bases and J gave up 12 bases; unmatched junction bases: 3. DNA of the CDR3: TGTGCCAGCAGCACCGGGACAGGACCCCTCCACTCT. Its protein product is CASSTGTGPLHS.

Of note for this clonotype: One end of the junction does not line up with germline, which may come from a read error. The chain uses TRBV10-3 and TRBJ2-2, with D unresolved. Germline CDR1 is ENHRY and CDR2 is SYGVKD. CDR3 length: 13 amino acids. Written as DNA, the CDR3 is TGCGCCCTCGGCCGTCCCGGTGGCGGGGAGCTGTTTTTT. As protein: CALGRPGGGELFF.

The rearrangement uses TRBV7-8 and TRBJ1-5; D possibly corresponds to TRBD1 (5 bases). V lost 9 bases and J lost 2, with 20 bases in between. This CDR3 region has 16 residues. Germline CDR1 reads SGHVS; CDR2 reads FQNEAQ. DNA for the CDR3: TGTGCCAGTAGCATCGACAGCGAGTTACGCAATCAGCCCCAGCATTTT. Its translation is CASSIDSELRNQPQHF.

The chain has TRBV7-3 and TRBJ1-2, with TRBD1 matching over 10 bases. Germline trimming cut 6 bases from V and 2 bases from J; bases unmatched to any gene: 15. Per germline, CDR1 SGHTA and CDR2 FQGTGA. The CDR3 is 18 residues long. CDR3 residues: CASRPFVGPGQGNYGYTF. In nucleotides, the CDR3 is TGTGCCAGCAGGCCTTTCGTGGGCCCGGGACAGGGGAACTATGGCTACACCTTC. The whole variable domain, filled in from reference TRBV7-3 and TRBJ1-2, reads GAGVSQTPSNKVTEKGKYVELRCDPISGHTALYWYRQSLGQGPEFLIYFQGTGAADDSGLPNDRFFAVRPEGSVSTLKIQRTERGDSAVYLCASRPFVGPGQGNYGYTFGSGTRLTVV.

As to this clonotype: This may be a read error: a much more frequent sequence differs by one nucleotide. The chain couples TRBV7-2 to TRBJ2-2; tentative D call: TRBD1 (6 bases). V was cut by 4 bases and J by 5 bases, with 11 bases left in between. Germline V gives CDR1 SGHTA, CDR2 FQGNSA. The length of the CDR3 is 14 residues. This CDR3 reads CASSCDQGTGELFF. The CDR3 DNA reads as TGTGCCAGCAGCTGCGACCAGGGGACCGGGGAGCTGTTTTTT.

The chain recombines TRBV6-6 with TRBJ1-1; D ambiguous. The V gene lost 6 bases and the J gene lost 1 base, with 12 bases spanning the gap. The CDR3 has 14 residues. The germline gives CDR1 MNHNY, CDR2 SVGAGI (reference sequence). The CDR3 protein is CASSLDDGNTEAFF. The CDR3 DNA reads TGTGCCAGCAGCCTCGACGACGGGAACACTGAAGCTTTCTTT.

This chain links TRBV2 with TRBJ1-2; D ambiguous. The CDR3 totals 14 residues. The V gene's germline CDR1 is SNHLY and CDR2 FYNNEI. V gave up 8 bases and J gave up 0 bases, with 13 bases separating them. Written as DNA, the CDR3 is TGTGCCAGCGGCCAAAGAGTAGCTAACTATGGCTACACCTTC. Translated, it gives CASGQRVANYGYTF.